A single sample is the source of the 14 T cell receptor beta chains below, sequenced in a study of cytomegalovirus exposure and HLA in healthy donors listed by TCRdb under 2017. The receptor library was made with the immunoSEQ multiplex PCR assay. The table was pulled from immuneACCESS by TCRdb, which kept in-frame rearrangements only. Such tables lose some clones; where checked, under half of the loss comes from unresolved V genes, and the rest has no known cause. This sample is represented by 150,000 to 200,000 clones; less than 90% of them were singletons. The top ten constitute under 7% of the sample. Sequenced sample: PBMCs. Every receptor here comes from a woman aged 30 to 39 in good health and CMV-seronegative.

This clone has only one observation. This rearrangement joins TRBV27 to TRBJ1-2, with D unclear. V lost 9 bases, J lost 8 bases, and 22 bases lay in between. Germline lookup yields CDR1 MNHEY and CDR2 SMNVEV (reference sequence). This CDR3 is 14 amino acids long. This CDR3 reads CASRPLGPAQGYTF. The DNA of the CDR3 is TGTGCCAGTCGACCGTTAGGGCCAGCACAGGGCTACACCTTC.

The chain recombines TRBV4-2 with TRBJ2-7; no definite D call. The V end was cut by 1 base, the J end by 7 bases, with 11 bases between. The CDR3 length is 13 residues. In germline, CDR1 is LGHNA, CDR2 YNFKEQ. CDR3 sequence: CASSQGLEREQYF. In nucleotides, the CDR3 is TGTGCCAGCAGCCAAGGACTTGAGCGAGAGCAGTACTTC.

The CDR3 here is CASSQGALGIDGELFF. In DNA form, the CDR3 reads TGCGCCAGCAGCCAAGGAGCCCTGGGGATTGATGGGGAGCTGTTTTTT. This chain joins TRBV4-3 and TRBJ2-2, with no clear D. CDR1 is LGHNA, CDR2 YSLEER, per germline. CDR3 length: 16 residues. The ends were cut back, 1 base at V and 8 bases at J, with 17 bases in the middle.

The V call is TRBV5-1, the J call TRBJ1-6; TRBD1 matches at 7 bases. The V and J ends lost 0 bases and 0 bases, in that order; junction bases with no gene match: 6. CDR1 is SGHRS, CDR2 YFSETQ, per germline. The CDR3 has 18 amino acids. The CDR3 region is CASSLGGQPSSYNSPLHF. The CDR3 DNA reads TGCGCCAGCAGCTTGGGGGGACAGCCGAGCTCCTATAATTCACCCCTCCACTTT. The full variable domain, its missing parts supplied by reference TRBV5-1 and TRBJ1-6, is KAGVTQTPRYLIKTRGQQVTLSCSPISGHRSVSWYQQTPGQGLQFLFEYFSETQRNKGNFPGRFSGRQFSNSRSEMNVSTLELGDSALYLCASSLGGQPSSYNSPLHFGNGTRLTVT.

The chain combines TRBV5-1 with TRBJ2-3; 9 bases agree with TRBD1. The CDR3 length is 18 residues. The ends lost 4 bases at V and 0 bases at J; junction bases unmatched: 12. Germline V lookup: CDR1 SGHRS, CDR2 YFSETQ. The CDR3 sequence is CASSPQDRGASSTDTQYF. The DNA of the CDR3 is TGCGCCAGCAGCCCACAGGACAGGGGAGCATCTAGCACAGATACGCAGTATTTT.

The rearrangement joins TRBV4-1 to TRBJ2-7, with D unresolved. The V end lost 2 bases, the J end lost 2 bases, and 10 bases lay between the germline ends. Germline V gene sequence: CDR1 MGHRA, CDR2 YSYEKL. The CDR3 runs 14 residues. The CDR3 loop is CASSQLALTYEQYF. In nucleotides, the CDR3 is TGCGCCAGCAGCCAATTAGCTCTGACCTACGAGCAGTACTTC.

The chain combines TRBV19 with TRBJ1-5; D not resolved. The CDR3 has 12 residues. CDR1 and CDR2 (germline): LNHDA, SQIVND (reference sequence). V was trimmed by 5 bases and J by 11 bases, leaving 13 bases between them. The DNA of the CDR3 is TGTGCCAGTAGTCCGACGGGTCGGTCCCAGCATTTT. Translating gives CASSPTGRSQHF.

The V gene is TRBV4-1, the J gene TRBJ1-2; the D is unclear. The CDR3 runs 15 residues. The V and J ends lost 0 bases and 4 bases respectively, with 12 bases between them. Germline values: CDR1 MGHRA, CDR2 YSYEKL. This CDR3 reads CASSQEAVGGYGYTF. The CDR3 DNA sequence: TGCGCCAGCAGCCAAGAGGCTGTCGGAGGCTATGGCTACACCTTC.

In its sample, this clone was seen once. The chain joins TRBV11-3 to TRBJ2-2; 9 nucleotides line up with TRBD1. The CDR3 loop spans 16 amino acids. J was trimmed by 5 bases and V by 5 bases; bases with no gene match: 9. Germline CDR1 reads SGHNT; CDR2 reads YENEEA. The CDR3 DNA sequence: TGTGCCAGCAGCGGGAGAACCGGGACAGGGACCGGGGAGCTGTTTTTT. Its protein is CASSGRTGTGTGELFF. Combining the CDR3 with reference TRBV11-3 and TRBJ2-2 gives the whole variable domain EAGVVQSPRYKIIEKKQPVAFWCNPISGHNTLYWYLQNLGQGPELLIRYENEEAVDDSQLPKDRFSAERLKGVDSTLKIQPAELGDSAVYLCASSGRTGTGTGELFFGEGSRLTVL.

The CDR3 DNA follows: TGCGCCAGCAGCTCCTCGCTGACAGGGAGGGCCCAGCCCCAGCATTTT. As protein: CASSSSLTGRAQPQHF. This rearrangement joins TRBV5-1 to TRBJ1-5; 7 bases map to TRBD1. Germline V gene lookup returns CDR1 SGHRS and CDR2 YFSETQ. With 3 bases clipped from V and 7 bases from J, the junction kept 13 bases outside the gene matches. This CDR3 region has 16 residues.

The V gene is TRBV6-6, the J gene TRBJ2-1; D not certain. Germline assignment: CDR1 MNHNY and CDR2 SVGAGI (reference sequence). V was shortened by 3 bases and J by 3 bases, with 6 bases between the two germline ends. The CDR3 sequence is 13 residues long. CDR3: CASSYALYNEQFF. The CDR3 coding sequence is TGTGCCAGCAGTTATGCTCTCTACAATGAGCAGTTCTTC.

The genes are TRBV7-9 and TRBJ1-6; unclear D gene. Germline V lookup: CDR1 SEHNR, CDR2 FQNEAQ (reference sequence). There are 15 residues in the CDR3. Trimming removed 5 bases at V and 4 bases at J, with 12 bases between. Here the CDR3 DNA reads TGTGCCAGCAGCACTGCCCTCGGATATAATTCACCCCTCCACTTT. Translation gives CASSTALGYNSPLHF.

V gene TRBV5-4 combines with J gene TRBJ1-1, with D uncertain. Trimming left V 0 bases short and J 3 bases short, with 9 bases between. There are 14 residues in the CDR3. The germline V gene encodes CDR1 SGHNT and CDR2 YYREEE (reference sequence). CDR3 protein: CASSLEAQDTEAFF. The CDR3 DNA is TGTGCCAGCAGCTTGGAGGCGCAGGACACTGAAGCTTTCTTT. Together with reference TRBV5-4 and TRBJ1-1, the CDR3 gives the full variable domain: ETGVTQSPTHLIKTRGQQVTLRCSSQSGHNTVSWYQQALGQGPQFIFQYYREEENGRGNFPPRFSGLQFPNYSSELNVNALELDDSALYLCASSLEAQDTEAFFGQGTRLTVV.

The rearrangement links TRBV7-3 to TRBJ2-1; 8 bases line up with TRBD2. The CDR3 has 15 amino acids. CDR1 is SGHTA, CDR2 FQGTGA, per germline. Trimming cost V 2 bases and J 9 bases; bases outside gene matches: 9. In DNA, the CDR3 is TGTGCCAGCAGCTTAGTAAGCGGGAGTGGCGCTGAGCAGTTCTTC. This sequence encodes CASSLVSGSGAEQFF.